This TCR beta chain originates from a study of shared clonotypes between healthy human individuals. Trimming took off 4 bases at V and 3 bases at J, with 10 bases between the two ends. Germline loops: CDR1 SEHNR, CDR2 FQNEAQ (reference sequence). CDR3 length: 13 amino acids. As for this clone: What it recognizes is unknown.

Study-wide points: Sequencing depth was predicted to influence how clonotypes are shared among donors. Incompleteness in sorted-subset sequencing, despite large depth, was shown by rarefaction. Compared with clonotypes that all four donors shared, non-shared clonotypes had lower generation probabilities.

Original methodology: In the immunoSEQ data, sequences were junction-only and lacked quality scores, so filtering differed. Profiled with immunoSEQ multiplex PCR; TCRdb holds only in-frame clones, not every one. V and J calls and clone size follow that table, whereas D and trimming were derived from the DNA. The data contain approximately 2,000,000 clones, under 95% of them seen just once; the ten biggest clones take up approximately 0.4%. The TCR originated in a man younger than 35 in good health. Some clones in this sample may be carry-over from other donors' samples. The genes are TRBV7-9 and TRBJ2-7; D not certain. Sequenced sample: naive CD4+ T cells from PBMCs. Specified subset: CD45RA+ positively selected. The CDR3 nucleotides read TGTGCCAGCAGCTATGCAGGAGACTACGAGCAGTACTTC. This codes for CASSYAGDYEQYF.